This T cell receptor (beta chain) was obtained from a study of blood T cell repertoires in COVID-19. On the study more broadly: In each case, the material was cDNA or gDNA derived from T cells, B-cell-depleted T cells, or PBMCs.

Methods used by the authors: Cell counts per sample came from amplifying reference gene primers. Using immunoSEQ multiplex PCR, the repertoire was profiled, and TCRdb retains in-frame clones only, with some absent. From that table come the V and J calls and clone size; the DNA was used to work out D and trimming. The sample shows hundreds of thousands of clones, roughly 90% of them seen only once. The CDR3 extends over 13 amino acids. V lost 0 bases, J lost 4 bases, and 5 bases lay in between. Germline CDR1 LGHNA, CDR2 YSLEER. Sequencing was done on a sample of peripheral blood. The TCR was taken from a woman between 45 and 65 years old with acute or convalescent COVID-19. The chain carries TRBV4-3 and TRBJ2-3, with D hard to call. CDR3 protein: CASSQDFADTQYF. The DNA of the CDR3 is TGCGCCAGCAGCCAAGACTTCGCAGATACGCAGTATTTT.